A selection of T cell receptor beta chains follows, all from one sample in a study of PD-L1 blockade in urothelial cancer. Only in-frame clones appear in the TCRdb table, and some are missing; sequencing was by immunoSEQ multiplex PCR. In the table there are around 92,000 clones, roughly 90% of which are singletons. This material consisted of PBMCs, taken around atezolizumab (anti-PD-L1) treatment. The receptors originated from a woman older than 75 with urothelial cancer. The CDR3 runs from the conserved cysteine through the conserved F or W. D genes are given only for firm matches. Not every row has a clone size; where given, it reads once, few, many or a size class.

TRBV6-1	once	TRBD1	TRBJ2-7	TGTGCCAGCAGTAGACAGGGGACTTCCTACGAGCAGTACTTC	CASSRQGTSYEQYF
TRBV18	.	.	TRBJ2-5	TGTGCCAGCTCAGACTACCAGGCAGAGACCCAGTACTTC	CASSDYQAETQYF
TRBV5-3	.	.	TRBJ2-3	TGTGCCAGAAACCGGACAGTGGGGCAGTATTTT	CARNRTVGQYF
TRBV6-6	.	TRBD1	TRBJ2-4	TGTGCCAGCAGCTCCCAGGGGGTAAACATTCAGTACTTC	CASSSQGVNIQYF
TRBV6-1	.	.	TRBJ2-6	TGTGCCAGCAGTGCGGCAGCGATCTCTGGGGCCAACGTCCTGACTTTC	CASSAAAISGANVLTF
TRBV6-5	.	TRBD2	TRBJ2-2	TGTGCCACCGATGGCGGGAGCGCCGGGGAGCTGTTTTTT	CATDGGSAGELFF
TRBV4-2	.	TRBD1	TRBJ1-1	TGTGCCAGCAGCCAAGGGGACAGGGGAGAGAGGACTGAAGCTTTCTTT	CASSQGDRGERTEAFF
TRBV5-1	.	.	TRBJ1-4	TGCGCCAGCGGGACTGGAGATAATGAAAAACTGTTTTTT	CASGTGDNEKLFF
TRBV5-6	.	.	TRBJ1-1	TGTGCCAGCAGCTTGTTTCGACAGGTGGGGAACACTGAAGCTTTCTTT	CASSLFRQVGNTEAFF
TRBV27	.	.	TRBJ2-7	TGTGCCAGCAGTTTATTTAGCGGGACAGGGCTTCGAGAGCAGTACTTC	CASSLFSGTGLREQYF
TRBV14	.	.	TRBJ1-5	TGTGCCAGCAGCCTTCTATCTAAAACTAGCGGACGGTTGCGGGTCCCACACATCAATCAGCCCCAGCATTTT	CASSLLSKTSGRLRVPHINQPQHF
TRBV28	.	TRBD1	TRBJ1-2	TGTGCCAGTCTCTCGGAGCGGGGACAGGGGGACTATGGCTACACCTTC	CASLSERGQGDYGYTF
TRBV4-2	.	TRBD1	TRBJ2-7	TGTGCCAGCAGCCGAACCGGGACAGGGAACTACTACGAGCAGTACTTC	CASSRTGTGNYYEQYF
TRBV2	.	.	TRBJ1-1	TGTGCCAGCAACCGAGCCCTGAACACTGAAGCTTTCTTT	CASNRALNTEAFF
TRBV7-7	.	.	TRBJ2-2	TGTGCCAGCAGCTTAAGCCTGAACACCGGGGAGCTGTTTTTT	CASSLSLNTGELFF
TRBV19	.	TRBD1	TRBJ1-1	TGTGCCAGTAGTAGTGACAGGGGGACTGAAGCTTTCTTT	CASSSDRGTEAFF
TRBV2	.	TRBD1	TRBJ2-7	TGTGCCAGCAGTCCGGGACAGGGGGCCGGGGACGAGCAGTACTTC	CASSPGQGAGDEQYF
TRBV28	.	TRBD1	TRBJ1-2	TGTGCCAGCAGTTTGAGGGGGACAGGGGTCAACTATGGCTACACCTTC	CASSLRGTGVNYGYTF
TRBV5-8	.	TRBD1	TRBJ2-4	TGTGCCAGCAGCTTCCTGTTGGGGCAGGGGGACATTCAGTACTTC	CASSFLLGQGDIQYF
TRBV19	.	TRBD1	TRBJ1-2	TGTGCCAGCGAACCCGGACAGGGGGGGACGACGAACTATGGCTACACCTTC	CASEPGQGGTTNYGYTF
TRBV5-4	.	TRBD2	TRBJ2-1	TGTGCCAGCAGCGAGGAATCAGGACTAGCGGGAGTGTCCCAGTTCTTC	CASSEESGLAGVSQFF
TRBV27	.	.	TRBJ2-7	TGTGCCAGCAGTTCCCCCTTGCGGCCTCCCTACGAGCAGTACTTC	CASSSPLRPPYEQYF
TRBV30	.	TRBD1	TRBJ1-1	TGTGCCTGGACCATAAGTGGGACAGCGAACACTGAAGCTTTCTTT	CAWTISGTANTEAFF
TRBV2	.	TRBD1	TRBJ2-1	TGTGCCACGAGGCCGGGACAGTACAATGAGCAGTTCTTC	CATRPGQYNEQFF
TRBV19	.	TRBD1	TRBJ2-5	TGTGCCACCAGACAGGGGGCCAACACGGCTCGGGAGACCCAGTACTTC	CATRQGANTARETQYF
TRBV6-5	.	.	TRBJ2-7	TGTGCCAGCAGTTACCCGGGGACCTACGAGCAGTACTTC	CASSYPGTYEQYF
TRBV6-6	once	.	TRBJ2-1	TGTGCCAGCAGTCGAGACAGCTACAATGAGCAGTTCTTC	CASSRDSYNEQFF
TRBV28	.	.	TRBJ2-5	TGTGCCAGCAGTTTGAGGTTGCCAGCGACCCAGTACTTC	CASSLRLPATQYF
TRBV19	.	TRBD1	TRBJ1-1	TGTGCCAGTAGTACGGGACAGGGGGCTTGGGACACTGAAGCTTTCTTT	CASSTGQGAWDTEAFF
TRBV5-8	few	.	TRBJ1-2	TGTGCCAGCAGCCCTACTTCTCGGGGTTTCGGTGGCTACACCTTC	CASSPTSRGFGGYTF
TRBV6-1	.	.	TRBJ2-7	TGTGCCAGCAGTGAACTTGGAGGGCGCTACGAGCAGTACTTC	CASSELGGRYEQYF
TRBV7-3	.	.	TRBJ2-1	TGTGCCAGCAGCCCGGGTTGGGGCGAGAGCTCCTACAATGAGCAGTTCTTC	CASSPGWGESSYNEQFF
TRBV29-1	.	.	TRBJ2-3	TGCAGCGTTGATCAGGGCCCGGATACGCAGTATTTT	CSVDQGPDTQYF
TRBV20-1	.	.	TRBJ1-2	TGCAGCCCGGCAGGGGACTATGGCTACACCTTC	CSPAGDYGYTF
TRBV5-3	.	.	TRBJ1-1	TGTGCCAGAAGCATCCAGCGTGAAGCTTTCTTT	CARSIQREAFF
TRBV9	many	TRBD2	TRBJ2-7	TGTGCCAGCAGCGCGGAGACTAGCGCCTCCTACGAGCAGTACTTC	CASSAETSASYEQYF
TRBV5-1	.	TRBD2	TRBJ2-7	TGCGCCAGCAGCTACAGGATGGGACTAGCGGGGAACGAGCAGTACTTC	CASSYRMGLAGNEQYF
TRBV2	.	TRBD2	TRBJ2-4	TGTGCCAGCAGTGAACGGGGGGTTCGGGACAAAAACATTCAGTACTTC	CASSERGVRDKNIQYF
TRBV28	.	.	TRBJ1-4	TGTGCCAGCAGTTTATTAGCCGGGAGCGGTGAAAAACTGTTTTTT	CASSLLAGSGEKLFF
TRBV7-3	.	TRBD2	TRBJ2-1	TGTGCCAGCAGCGTTCTTGGGACTAGCGGGAGTGATGAGCAGTTCTTC	CASSVLGTSGSDEQFF